The 31 T cell receptor beta chains presented below share a single source sample, sequenced in a study of circulating CD8 cells and anti-PD-1 response in melanoma. From live CD3+CD8+TCRalphabeta+ cells, four PD-1 and/or TIGIT subsets were sorted. Using approximately 16 ng of total RNA, TCR libraries were made with the QIAseq Immune Repertoire TCR panel. TCRdb processed the reads anew with MiXCR; each CDR3 protein has one entry. The sample has fewer than 1,500 distinct CDR3 sequences, around 9.6% seen once; the top ten hold roughly 13%. The sequenced sample was CD8+ T cells from PBMCs, obtained at baseline or after one month of anti-PD-1 therapy (not recorded which). The source is a human donor with melanoma.

This clonotype ranks as medium-sized. V gene TRBV7-2 combines with J gene TRBJ1-6; maybe TRBD1 (6 bases). V lost 5 bases to trimming and J lost 4 bases, with 12 bases between them. The length of the CDR3 is 15 residues. From germline, CDR1 is SGHTA and CDR2 FQGNSA. Here the CDR3 reads CASSTLDSYNSPLHF. The DNA for the CDR3 is TGTGCCAGCAGCACCCTGGACAGTTATAATTCACCCCTCCACTTT.

Sample share makes this clonotype large (0.1 to 1%). V and J are TRBV29-1 and TRBJ2-7, with TRBD2 identical over 8 bases. CDR1 and CDR2 from the germline V gene are SQVTM and ANQGSEA. Trimming at V came to 3 bases and at J to 5 bases, leaving 3 bases not matched to a gene. The CDR3 length is 12 residues. DNA of the CDR3: TGCAGCGTTGACAGCGGGAGAGACGAGCAGTACTTC. This encodes CSVDSGRDEQYF.

This clonotype is deemed medium-sized. The chain employs TRBV27 and TRBJ2-7; D not certain. CDR3 length equals 14 residues. CDR1 MNHEY and CDR2 SMNVEV come from the germline V gene (reference sequence). V lost 0 bases, J lost 6 bases, and 12 bases lay in between. CDR3 nucleotides: TGTGCCAGCAGTTTATCCCAGGTTTCCCCCGAGCAGTACTTC. Protein product: CASSLSQVSPEQYF.

By share, this clonotype counts as medium-sized. The rearrangement uses TRBV29-1 and TRBJ2-3; no definite D call. Germline V gives CDR1 SQVTM, CDR2 ANQGSEA. The V end was cut by 4 bases, the J end by 0 bases, with 14 bases between. This CDR3 is built from 15 residues. The CDR3 here is CSVVWATASTDTQYF. In nucleotides, the CDR3 is TGCAGCGTTGTCTGGGCCACGGCTAGCACAGATACGCAGTATTTT.

The V gene is TRBV12-3 or TRBV12-4, the J gene TRBJ2-7, with TRBD1 as a possible D gene (5 bases). Trimming removed 8 bases at V and 6 bases at J, with 23 bases between. The CDR3 totals 15 residues. This CDR3 is CASWETGRLDGEQYF. The CDR3, as DNA: TGTGCCAGCTGGGAAACAGGACGGCTAGACGGCGAGCAGTACTTC.

This clonotype occurred a few times. J is TRBJ2-2 and V is TRBV12-3 or TRBV12-4, with D unresolved. This CDR3 has 10 amino acids. Trimming left V 7 bases short and J 8 bases short, with 5 bases between. CDR3 protein: CASKLGELFF. The CDR3 nucleotides read TGTGCCAGCAAACTGGGGGAGCTGTTTTTT.

This clonotype has a handful of counts. The chain employs TRBV6-2 or TRBV6-3 and TRBJ2-2; possibly TRBD1 for D (6 bases). Trimming removed 2 bases from V and 3 bases from J, with 19 bases in between. Per the germline V gene, CDR1 is MNHEY and CDR2 is SVGEGT. The CDR3 totals 18 residues. DNA of the CDR3: TGTGCCAGCAGTTACCCGCTTGAGTCAGGGGCGCACACCGGGGAGCTGTTTTTT. As protein: CASSYPLESGAHTGELFF.

In its sample, this clonotype was seen a few times. The CDR3 coding sequence is TGCAGCGTTGATGGTGGGGTGGGGGAGCAGTACTTC. It is translated as CSVDGGVGEQYF. The chain carries TRBV29-1 and TRBJ2-7, with D unresolved. Germline V CDR1 and CDR2: SQVTM, ANQGSEA. The CDR3 contains 12 residues. V gave up 3 bases and J gave up 7 bases, with 13 bases separating them.

This clonotype is large by share. The V and J genes are TRBV12-5 and TRBJ2-2; D is unclear. CDR1 is LGHNT and CDR2 is FRNRAP in the germline V gene. With 0 bases removed from V and 4 bases from J, the gap between germline ends came to 3 bases. The CDR3 spans 13 residues. The CDR3, as DNA: TGTGCTAGTGGTTTGGTGATCACCGGGGAGCTGTTTTTT. Translated: CASGLVITGELFF. Looking up the rest from reference TRBV12-5 and TRBJ2-2 gives the full variable domain: DARVTQTPRHKVTEMGQEVTMRCQPILGHNTVFWYRQTMMQGLELLAYFRNRAPLDDSGMPKDRFSAEMPDATLATLKIQPSEPRDSAVYFCASGLVITGELFFGEGSRLTVL.

This clonotype is termed medium-sized. The chain carries TRBV25-1 and TRBJ2-1; tentative D call: TRBD1 (5 bases). V was trimmed by 8 bases and J by 6 bases, leaving 11 bases between them. The CDR3 extends over 12 amino acids. The V gene's germline CDR1 is MGHDK and CDR2 SYGVNS. In DNA form, the CDR3 reads TGTGCCAGCGGACACGGTAGCAATGAGCAGTTCTTC. Translation gives CASGHGSNEQFF.

Relative to its sample, this clonotype is large. As DNA, the CDR3 is TGTGCCAGTAGTATTTACTTAGGGTCTATGAACACTGAAGCTTTCTTT. This sequence encodes CASSIYLGSMNTEAFF. The V gene is TRBV19, the J gene TRBJ1-1; D ambiguous. The CDR3 is 16 amino acids. V was clipped by 3 bases and J by 0 bases, with 14 bases between them. Germline lookup yields CDR1 LNHDA and CDR2 SQIVND (reference sequence).

In its sample, this clonotype ranks as large. This chain connects TRBV12-3 or TRBV12-4 to TRBJ1-2; D is perhaps TRBD1 (5 bases). The CDR3 is 15 amino acids. Deletions cut 3 bases from V and 2 bases from J, with 13 bases between. The CDR3 DNA reads TGTGCCAGCAGTTTTTCTGGGACCGCGAACTATGGCTACACCTTC. Protein: CASSFSGTANYGYTF.

The chain recombines TRBV7-2 with TRBJ2-7; perhaps TRBD1 as D (5 bases). The germline V and J ends were trimmed by 5 bases and 4 bases, with 15 bases remaining between them. Per germline, CDR1 SGHTA and CDR2 FQGNSA. The CDR3 is 14 residues long. This CDR3 is CASSLEVSGYEQYF. The CDR3 nucleotides are TGTGCCAGCAGCCTGGAAGTCTCAGGGTACGAGCAGTACTTC.

The J gene is TRBJ2-3, the V gene TRBV19, with a possible D match to TRBD1 (6 bases). The CDR3 consists of 15 residues. CDR1 is LNHDA and CDR2 is SQIVND in the germline V gene (reference sequence). V lost 5 bases and J lost 0, with 12 bases in between. The CDR3 nucleotides read TGTGCCAGTAGTGTACAGGGTGTGAGCACAGATACGCAGTATTTT. This sequence encodes CASSVQGVSTDTQYF. The complete variable domain, with remaining parts taken from reference TRBV19 and TRBJ2-3, reads DGGITQSPKYLFRKEGQNVTLSCEQNLNHDAMYWYRQDPGQGLRLIYYSQIVNDFQKGDIAEGYSVSREKKESFPLTVTSAQKNPTAFYLCASSVQGVSTDTQYFGPGTRLTVL.

This clonotype is classed as large. The chain is built from TRBV5-8 and TRBJ2-4; a possible D gene is TRBD1 (6 bases). Trimming stripped 3 bases from V and 0 bases from J, with 13 bases between. The CDR3 is 16 amino acids. The germline gives CDR1 SGHTS, CDR2 YDEGEE. In nucleotides, the CDR3 is TGTGCCAGCAGCTCCGGACAGACTCTAGCCAAAAACATTCAGTACTTC. Its translation is CASSSGQTLAKNIQYF.

This clonotype is labeled as medium-sized. The gene calls are TRBV29-1 and TRBJ2-7, with TRBD1 as a possible D gene (7 bases). V was trimmed by 6 bases and J by 3 bases, leaving 18 bases between them. The CDR3 length is 14 residues. The germline gives CDR1 SQVTM, CDR2 ANQGSEA. CDR3 nucleotides: TGCAGCGTGGAAAAGGAGGGACAGATCTACGAGCAGTACTTC. It specifies CSVEKEGQIYEQYF.

This clonotype showed up just a few times. The CDR3 does not end in the conserved phenylalanine or tryptophan, so this is likely a read error. The limits of the CDR3 on the DNA are not certain, so only TCRdb's listed CDR3 is given. The rearrangement links TRBV7-2 to TRBJ2-1; TRBD1 reflects the table's D call only, with no check against the DNA. The CDR3 extends over 17 residues, inclusive of both ends. The germline V gene has CDR1 SGHTA and CDR2 FQGNSA. CDR3 sequence: CASSLALGQYSYNEQSY.

This clonotype counts as medium-sized. The rearrangement links TRBV19 to TRBJ2-3; the match to TRBD2 covers 14 bases. Per the germline V gene, CDR1 is LNHDA and CDR2 is SQIVND (reference sequence). J was trimmed by 4 bases and V by 5 bases; bases with no gene match: 5. The CDR3 covers 16 residues. The CDR3 spells CASSGLAGGLSDTQYF. DNA for the CDR3: TGTGCCAGTAGTGGACTAGCGGGGGGACTTTCAGATACGCAGTATTTT.

Within the sample, this clonotype is medium-sized (0.01 to 0.1%). The rearrangement joins TRBV2 to TRBJ2-7; tentative D call: TRBD2 (6 bases). There are 15 residues in the CDR3. Germline CDR1 and CDR2: SNHLY and FYNNEI. Trimming left V 7 bases short and J 2 bases short, with 18 bases between. The CDR3 spells CASKIPGTGTYEQYF. The DNA for the CDR3 is TGTGCCAGCAAAATACCCGGGACTGGAACCTACGAGCAGTACTTC.

Judged by abundance, this clonotype is large. This chain joins TRBV5-4 and TRBJ2-7; D is perhaps TRBD1 (5 bases). Germline-derived CDR1 and CDR2 are SGHNT and YYREEE (reference sequence). V lost 1 base to trimming and J lost 0 bases, with 8 bases between them. The CDR3 sequence is 14 residues long. The DNA for the CDR3 is TGTGCCAGCAGCTTGCAGGGAAGCTCCTACGAGCAGTACTTC. It is translated as CASSLQGSSYEQYF.

This chain joins TRBV7-2 and TRBJ1-6, with D maybe TRBD1 (5 bases). The CDR3 is 18 residues long. Trimming left V 1 base short and J 2 bases short, with 15 bases between. The germline V gene has CDR1 SGHTA and CDR2 FQGNSA. CDR3 loop: CASSLGVIRGAYNSPLHF. CDR3 bases: TGTGCCAGCAGCTTAGGGGTCATAAGGGGCGCCTATAATTCACCCCTCCACTTT.

By proportion, this clonotype is medium-sized (0.01 to 0.1%). The rearrangement links TRBV5-4 to TRBJ2-7; a weak D match, TRBD1 (6 bases). The germline CDR1 and CDR2 sequences are SGHNT and YYREEE (reference sequence). Trimming cost V 4 bases and J 3 bases, with 8 bases left between them. The CDR3 has 12 amino acids. The CDR3 nucleotides read TGTGCCAGCAGCCTAGGGGGCTACGAGCAGTACTTC. As protein: CASSLGGYEQYF. Based on the CDR3 plus reference TRBV5-4 and TRBJ2-7, the full variable domain is ETGVTQSPTHLIKTRGQQVTLRCSSQSGHNTVSWYQQALGQGPQFIFQYYREEENGRGNFPPRFSGLQFPNYSSELNVNALELDDSALYLCASSLGGYEQYFGPGTRLTVT.

By share, this clonotype counts as medium-sized. This rearrangement joins TRBV12-3 or TRBV12-4 to TRBJ2-1; 10 nucleotides match TRBD2. The ends lost 3 bases at V and 14 bases at J; junction bases unmatched: 10. This CDR3 comprises 14 residues. Written as DNA, the CDR3 is TGTGCCAGCAGTTTCTCTAGCGGGGGTCCTGGAAAGTTCTTC. Translated: CASSFSSGGPGKFF.

By sample fraction, this clonotype is medium-sized. V gene TRBV25-1 combines with J gene TRBJ2-1, with a possible D match to TRBD1 (5 bases). The V gene's germline CDR1 is MGHDK and CDR2 SYGVNS. The V end was cut by 1 base, the J end by 0 bases, with 10 bases between. The CDR3 contains 16 residues. The CDR3 sequence is CASSESAGSSYNEQFF. The CDR3 nucleotides read TGTGCCAGCAGTGAATCGGCAGGGTCCTCCTACAATGAGCAGTTCTTC.

By proportion, this clonotype is large. The chain employs TRBV2 and TRBJ2-4, with D possibly matching TRBD1 (6 bases). Germline-derived CDR1 and CDR2 are SNHLY and FYNNEI. Trimming took off 2 bases at V and 8 bases at J, with 13 bases between the two ends. This CDR3 region has 14 residues. This CDR3 is CASSEKGVGHIQYF. The CDR3 DNA follows: TGTGCCAGCAGTGAAAAGGGGGTCGGGCACATTCAGTACTTC.

This clonotype is large in the sample. The chain carries TRBV7-8 and TRBJ2-1; D may be TRBD1 (6 bases). Trimming removed 5 bases at V and 7 bases at J, with 12 bases between. This CDR3 has 13 amino acids. CDR1 is SGHVS and CDR2 is FQNEAQ in the germline V gene. The CDR3 spells CASSAGVWNEQFF. CDR3 DNA sequence: TGTGCCAGCAGCGCAGGGGTGTGGAATGAGCAGTTCTTC.

This clonotype is deemed medium-sized. V is TRBV12-3 or TRBV12-4 and J is TRBJ2-5; D may be TRBD1 or TRBD2 (5 bases each). The CDR3 consists of 16 residues. The V gene lost 6 bases and the J gene lost 5 bases, with 22 bases spanning the gap. DNA of the CDR3: TGTGCCAGCAGAACCGGGACGGATCCTAATTGGGAGACCCAGTACTTC. Residues: CASRTGTDPNWETQYF.

This sequence joins TRBV7-3 and TRBJ2-2; no firm D call. The CDR3 length is 13 residues. Trimming removed 2 bases at V and 6 bases at J, with 7 bases between. The germline gives CDR1 SGHTA, CDR2 FQGTGA. CDR3 protein: CASSLESAGELFF. The DNA for the CDR3 is TGTGCCAGCAGCTTAGAGAGCGCCGGGGAGCTGTTTTTT.

This clonotype was counted between two and nine times. This sequence joins TRBV2 and TRBJ2-2; D not certain. The CDR3 is made up of 15 amino acids. Germline CDR1 SNHLY, CDR2 FYNNEI. V lost 6 bases and J 6 bases, leaving 17 bases between the germline ends. CDR3 bases: TGTGCCAGCAGCTCAGGAAAGCTGATTCCCGGGGAGCTGTTTTTT. This gives the protein CASSSGKLIPGELFF.

V and J are TRBV19 and TRBJ2-1; 11 positions match TRBD2. Germline loops: CDR1 LNHDA, CDR2 SQIVND (reference sequence). This CDR3 comprises 15 residues. Germline trimming cut 5 bases from V and 7 bases from J; bases unmatched to any gene: 7. This CDR3 is CASSPGLAAGNEQFF. As DNA, the CDR3 is TGTGCCAGTAGTCCGGGACTAGCGGCCGGTAATGAGCAGTTCTTC.

By proportion, this clonotype is medium-sized. The V and J genes are TRBV7-3 and TRBJ2-1; 9 bases agree with TRBD2. Per germline, CDR1 SGHTA and CDR2 FQGTGA. V trimming: 4 bases; J trimming: 7 bases; junction bases outside the gene matches: 8. This CDR3 has 15 residues. This chain's CDR3 is CASSSLAGSNNEQFF. In DNA form, the CDR3 reads TGTGCCAGCAGCTCCCTAGCGGGGAGTAATAATGAGCAGTTCTTC.